This T cell receptor beta chain was observed in a study of cytomegalovirus exposure and HLA in healthy donors listed by TCRdb under 2017. In the study overall: In an earlier analysis of under 600 of the donors, less than 350 Gb of sequence data and 117 million unique TCR beta sequences from some 170 million T cells were reported. Roughly 320 gigabases of sequencing data and roughly 81 million unique TCR sequences made up an early release that covered over 550 HLA-typed donors. Among the roughly 380 genotyped donors, 75% to 90% belonged to the genetic ancestry cluster associated with self-reported Caucasian donors. The aim of the study was to test whether cataloging public T cell receptors could identify signatures of past pathogen exposure. The study used immunosequencing to profile the T cell repertoires of under 700 subjects and linked those repertoires to cytomegalovirus serostatus. Besides the first cohort of more than 650 subjects, a separate validation cohort made up of around 120 different subjects was used. The study combined high-throughput TCR immunosequencing, statistical association of individual TCRs with disease status, and machine learning to predict cytomegalovirus infection status. A later analysis re-examined previously published TCR beta repertoires from 610 or so donors and added high-resolution HLA genotyping to investigate patterns of TCR occurrence. In the later analysis, no new phenotypic data were used to find candidate immune exposures; instead, reliance was placed on TCR beta sequences and their occurrence across donors. An earlier analysis of several hundred of the donors used high-throughput TCR beta sequencing to judge whether each TCR beta V gene segment behaved as functional or pseudogenic. Donor age, sex, ethnicity and CMV serostatus were collected together with the repertoire data. A later genetic analysis used genome-wide SNP genotypes for about 65% of the 666 donors, treating that subset as a discovery cohort. All discovery cohort repertoires had been generated using a single sequencing platform. Class I and class II HLA loci were covered by the typing at four-digit resolution. The number of typed donors differed by locus: about 629-630 for A, B, C, DRB1 and DQB1; 522 for DQA1; some 610 for DPA1; and about 450 for DPB1. Because of strong linkage in the cohort, roughly five DR-DQ haplotypes were treated as single units for association and clustering. Among around 400 genotyped donors of the cohort, an average of about 240,000 unique TCR beta nucleotide sequences were sequenced per donor, 15% to 20% of them non-productive. What the authors observed across the whole study: The classifier was reported to diagnose cytomegalovirus status with high specificity and sensitivity in both the original and validation cohorts. Correlated functional status among segregating V segments might be attributable to linkage disequilibrium, but an unknown experimental factor could not be ruled out. In a later analysis, the rate of TCR association differed among HLA loci, with DRB1 alleles having the most associated TCRs and HLA-C alleles having the fewest. Roughly uniform sequencing depth across donors was assumed in presence/absence analyses, although this assumption may not hold. Because counts were too low, 15 or so rarely observed V segments, including chromosome 9 orphons, were excluded from the earlier analysis of 587 of the donors. The sequencing pipeline was judged likely to have produced a cluster of highly shared sequence variants as a technical artifact. For the cohort, immune exposure information was limited to CMV serostatus. A total of 150 to 200 TCR beta chains were listed by the study as associated with cytomegalovirus. HLA typing was unavailable for some donors at each locus, so association tests used only the typed subset. The authors suggested that the approach could potentially be generalized to other disease states and immunological phenotypes. Most CMV-associated TCR beta chains appeared to be HLA-restricted in a later analysis, and the HLA associations seemed to be driven largely by CMV exposure. Most TCR sequences were seen in very few donors, while some public TCRs were found in many individuals. Because the 87-base-pair reads could not distinguish some IMGT-functional V segments, including TRBV6-2 and TRBV6-3, those segments were excluded. In a later analysis, some 18,000 TCR beta sequences were associated with specific HLA alleles at a false discovery rate of 0.05. When HLA alleles, especially DR and DQ, strongly co-occurred, attributing TCR associations to individual alleles was difficult. Compared with equally common non-associated chains, HLA-associated TCR beta chains in a later analysis were more clonally expanded and had lower generation probabilities. V-gene and J-gene trimming of TCR beta chains was associated with a missense DCLRE1C variant in a later genetic analysis, and the association was replicated in an independent cohort. A further reported finding was that TCR beta sequences accurately predicted the HLA-A and HLA-B alleles for most subjects in the first cohort. This cohort had only TCR beta chains sequenced, and the lack of alpha or paired-chain data limited which features could be detected. Compared with the approximately 700-donor mean, donors in an Asian-associated ancestry cluster had fewer N-insertions in productive TCRs, according to a later genetic analysis. Three of the identified cytomegalovirus-associated TCR beta chains were confirmed in vitro to be specific for cytomegalovirus antigens. According to a later analysis, parvovirus B19, influenza, CMV and Epstein-Barr virus appeared linked to several top co-occurrence clusters. In an earlier analysis of some 540 of the donors, most TCR beta V segments appeared in productive rearrangements about 87% or about 30% of the time, broadly matching IMGT annotations.

As to this clone: The clone's antigen remains unknown. No much larger clone exists at a distance of one base, and base qualities are not known.

Spanning cysteine to phenylalanine, the CDR3 consists of 13 amino acids. The retained sequence is limited to the CDR3, 39 bases, with the frame set at the first base. Taken from the germline V gene (reference sequence), the CDR1 and CDR2 loops are GTSNPN and SVGIG. V is cut by 0 bases and J by 7 bases, and the space between the germline ends is 10 bases. Library creation used the immunoSEQ multiplex PCR assay. For the multiplex PCR, a mixture combining 60 forward primers for TCR Vbeta segments and 13 reverse primers for TCR Jbeta segments was used. The CDR3 region of rearranged TCR beta genes was amplified from genomic DNA by a multiplex PCR assay. On the Illumina HiSeq System, the amplified TCR beta libraries were sequenced as 87-base-pair reads. Concerning the study's data processing: A later analysis counted about 76 million unique TCR beta chains across the 666 repertoires, and about 10 million of these chains were shared by at least two donors. Raw reads were error-corrected and collapsed into unique sequences with a nearest-neighbor algorithm that merged closely related sequences to remove PCR and sequencing errors. To assign V, D and J gene segments, CDR3 sequences were aligned to IMGT reference sequences. For a sequence to be retained, at least a six-nucleotide match to both a V gene segment and a J gene segment was required. A rearrangement was called productive if the CDR3 had no stop codons and remained in frame with V and J, and every other rearrangement was called non-productive. Following IMGT convention, CDR3 was defined as the stretch from the second conserved V-encoded cysteine to the conserved J-encoded phenylalanine. Sequences without an unambiguous match to a single V gene segment were excluded from the earlier analysis of about 630 of the donors. An earlier analysis of a few hundred of the donors called V segments functional above 56.7% productive rearrangements and segregating when the between-donor standard deviation exceeded 5%. A statistical classification framework was developed to diagnose cytomegalovirus status using the catalog of TCR beta chain sequences. In a later analysis, TCR nucleotide sequences were compared against IMGT/GENE-DB human TR gene sequences so that V and J genes could be assigned. Using the TCRdist pipeline, a later analysis assigned CDR3 sequences along with most-parsimonious VDJ recombination scenarios. In a later analysis, every TCR beta chain was defined by the combination of its CDR3 amino acid sequence and its V-gene family, and reads without a unique V-gene family were dropped. In a later analysis, 500 to 700 highly shared, low-generation-probability nucleotide sequences were removed to address suspected cross-contamination and a sequencing artifact. A later analysis calculated a clonal expansion index for each public chain from normalized within-repertoire ranks of inferred template counts. In a later analysis, generation probabilities were computed with a VDJ recombination model fitted to out-of-frame rearrangements, and the resulting probabilities were checked against IGoR. In a later analysis, TCR-TCR, TCR-HLA and TCR-CMV co-occurrence was scored with hypergeometric tests, and a repertoire-size bias correction was applied to TCR pairs. To estimate false discovery rates, a later analysis permuted the HLA or CMV assignments 20 times. In a later analysis, co-occurring TCRs were grouped using DBSCAN, and TCRdist sequence similarity was added for clustering within HLA-allele-positive subsets. For co-occurrence clustering, repertoires with fewer than 30,000 or more than 120,000 public chains were excluded, along with 5 or 6 repertoires with anomalous nucleotide sharing. This is the immuneACCESS table as TCRdb keeps it, with only in-frame sequences that have V and J called. A part of the clones is gone; compared with another copy, unresolved V genes explain less than half, and the rest is unexplained. Clone size and the V and J calls come from that table; the DNA yielded D and trimming. For this sample there are some 150,000 clones; less than 80% appear just once. The ten largest make up around 2% of the sample.

The cohort comprised fewer than 700 healthy bone marrow donors. At the time of sampling, every cohort member was nominally healthy, though immune exposures that went unrecorded were likely present. The donor tested CMV seropositive and was one of the 289 seropositive cohort members. A peripheral blood sample was collected from each donor, and TCR beta sequencing was performed on peripheral blood mononuclear cells. Genomic DNA extraction from the blood cell samples was performed with the Qiagen DNeasy Blood Extraction Kit. This TCR came from a female donor in good health and CMV-seropositive. Recombination linked TRBV30 to TRBJ2-1, with the identity of the D gene unclear. Sequencing was performed on PBMCs. The DNA sequence is TGTGCCTGGAGTGTACCAGGCCCTAATGAGCAGTTCTTC. Its translation is CAWSVPGPNEQFF.